The sample holds a few counts of the clone carrying this T cell receptor (beta chain). The antigen remains undetermined. This entry is derived from a study of regulatory and conventional T cells in RAG deficiency. Study outcomes and limitations: RAG-deficient patients showed markedly lower Shannon entropy and higher Simpson indices than control T-cell subsets. Treg unique TCR beta sequences were approximately 100-fold fewer in Omenn syndrome and CID/AS patients than controls.

TCRdb's table, derived via immunoSEQ multiplex PCR, lists solely in-frame clones and lacks some. Of 30,000 to 40,000 clones listed, roughly 76% are singletons. The sorted conventional CD4+ T cells were CD25-low and CD127-high, with genomic DNA sequenced. These sequences were also reported in another study, on regulatory T cells. That paper notes: Amplification used 52 TRBV primers and 13 TRBJ primers.

Specimen: CD4+ effector T cells sorted from blood. The TCR originated in a human donor in good health.

The CDR3 DNA reads TGTGCCAGCAGTTTAAAGGGGGCCAACTATGGCTACACCTTC. Protein: CASSLKGANYGYTF. The J gene is TRBJ1-2, the V gene TRBV27; 7 nucleotides align to TRBD1. In germline, CDR1 is MNHEY, CDR2 SMNVEV (reference sequence). J gave up 2 bases and V 2 bases, and 2 bases lay outside the gene matches. CDR3 length: 14 residues.